This T cell receptor beta chain was sequenced for a study of shared clonotypes between healthy human individuals (dated by TCRdb to the early 2020s). Looking at the study overall: The cohort included three men and a couple of women between 18 and 49 years of age. For each donor, CD4 naive and CD4 memory were each given three plates, CD8 naive was given two plates, and CD8 memory was given one plate. To increase sequencing depth and limit assay-specific biases, TCR repertoire library preparation and sequencing were carried out by different laboratories using diverse techniques. Leukapheresis yielded between about 0.8 and 8.9 billion PBMCs per donor. The study deeply sequenced blood TCR repertoires of five healthy adults to estimate repertoire size and the extent of clonotype sharing between individuals.

Results and caveats for the whole study, not just this receptor: Incomplete sequencing was indicated by rarefaction of sorted-subset datasets, despite the large sequencing depth. The genetic and exposure-history diversity represented was limited by the small number of donors. Clonotypes shared by all four sorted-subset donors showed higher generation probabilities than non-shared clonotypes. Sampling was restricted to blood, and TCR repertoires in tissue are likely to differ from TCR repertoires in blood. Across four donors, approximately 5% of naive CD4, around 3.5% of naive CD8, about 2.3% of memory CD4, and about 0.44% of memory CD8 clonotypes were shared. Naive subsets generally had larger estimated clonotype richness than memory subsets did. Based on pairwise subsampling, the degree of clonotype sharing among donors was expected to be affected by sequencing depth.

Using the deep immunoSEQ assay, multiplex PCR amplified TCR CDR3 regions from genomic DNA. Extracted genomic DNA from each cell subset was distributed evenly across all wells of several immunoSEQ 96-well plates, and each plate was treated as a replicate. Each replicate PCR for sorted subsets received about 0.2 ug genomic DNA, equal to 28,000 or so T cell genomes. Purified libraries were measured with a Qubit 3.0 fluorometer, size-checked on a Bioanalyzer 2100, and measured again with the KAPA Library Quantification kit. Each immunoSEQ 96-well plate was sequenced on its own single-read 150-cycle Illumina NextSeq 550 flow cell. In the source study's methods: Because only junctional sequences without quality scores were contained in the immunoSEQ output, filtering matching that applied to full-length reads could not be performed. Sequences were annotated with PyIR, a Python wrapper for IgBLAST v1.9, using IMGT germline references to assign V/J genes and CDR3. Any read was removed if the V/J assignment was weak (E-value above 1e-6), the CDR3 was missing, or the read contained stop codons, out-of-frame junctions, or ambiguous translated residues. A V3J clonotype was defined by an identical inferred V gene, J gene, and CDR3 amino acid sequence. Percentage overlap between repertoires was computed as shared unique clonotypes divided by the size of the smaller repertoire. RTK rarefaction, the Chao1 estimator, and Recon v2.1 estimates of unobserved clonotypes were used to assess repertoire richness. For all TCRbeta clonotypes obtained by the gDNA method from four donors, generation probabilities were computed with OLGA. Imported from immuneACCESS, the table was reduced by TCRdb to in-frame sequences with V and J called. These copies leave out some clones; in studies compared against another copy, an unresolved V gene accounts for under half, and the cause of the remainder is not known. V, J and clone size reflect that table, while D and trimming were determined from the DNA. This sample has about 610,000 clones in its table, and around 97% of those were observed once. The ten most abundant clones make up about 0.06% of the sample.

For this clone: The target of this receptor is not known. The sample holds no much larger clone one base away, and base qualities are not on file.

Taken from cysteine to phenylalanine, the CDR3 has 15 residues. The CDR3 DNA has 45 bases and is translated from base 1. V loses 5 bases at its end and J loses 4 bases; junction bases beyond the gene matches: 10. The CDR1 and CDR2 encoded by the germline V gene are MGHDK and SYGVNS. Healthy HIV-negative adults with no recently reported acute infections or vaccinations were included as donors. Every donor was a Caucasian adult residing in Nashville, Tennessee, USA. CD4+ T cells were enriched by magnetic negative selection; naive cells were then positively selected on CD45RA, and the negative fraction formed the memory subset. Blood was obtained by leukapheresis, after which PBMCs were separated by Ficoll-Histopaque density gradient centrifugation and cryopreserved in liquid nitrogen vapor phase. Purity and quantity of every magnetically sorted T cell population were checked by analytical flow cytometry. Genomic DNA was isolated from every sorted fraction and measured by UV absorbance on a Nanodrop 2000c.

The sequence was obtained from a woman aged 30 to 39 in good health. The sequence joins TRBV25-1 to TRBJ2-5, and TRBD1 aligns with 7 junction nucleotides. Sequenced material: naive CD4+ T cells sorted from blood. Explained via the paper, the cell subset or site label denotes: CD45RA+ positively selected. The bases are TGTGCCAGCAGTTCCCGCCCGACAGGGTCAGAGACCCAGTACTTC. Its protein is CASSSRPTGSETQYF.